These T cell receptor beta chains were read from a single sample in a study of cytomegalovirus exposure and HLA in healthy donors. Using immunoSEQ multiplex PCR, the repertoire was profiled, and TCRdb retains in-frame clones only, with some absent. The sample consists of around 190,000 clones, roughly 85% of them appearing once. Sequencing was performed on PBMCs. The receptors here all came from a woman younger than 45 in good health and CMV-seropositive. The conserved cysteine and the conserved F or W are not part of the CDR3 here. Each record gives: CDR3 length, D gene, V gene, clone size, J gene, CDR3 protein. D genes are given only for firm matches. Only some rows state a clone size, as once, few, many or a class for expanded clones.

>14|TRBD1|TRBV6-6|NA|TRBJ1-3
ASSYFPGQTGNTIY
>15|TRBD2|TRBV14|NA|TRBJ2-2
ASSQDLAGVNTGELF
>15|NA|TRBV4-3|NA|TRBJ1-5
ASSRKAQGVRNQPQH
>9|NA|TRBV18|once|TRBJ1-1
ASSSNTEAF
>14|NA|TRBV5-4|NA|TRBJ2-3
ASSPPGVPSTDTQY
>10|NA|TRBV7-9|NA|TRBJ1-2
SSNIMARDYT
>12|NA|TRBV6-5|once|TRBJ2-7
ASSYTNGHYEQY
>13|TRBD2|TRBV7-6|NA|TRBJ2-1
ASSLEAGGDNEQF
>13|TRBD1|TRBV4-1|once|TRBJ1-1
ASSLSDRGNTEAF
>13|TRBD2|TRBV10-2|NA|TRBJ2-5
ASSLGFGRGETQY
>12|NA|TRBV29-1|NA|TRBJ2-6
SVGVGSGANVLT
>13|NA|TRBV6-5|NA|TRBJ1-5
ASRRWGWGNQPQH
>12|TRBD1|TRBV9|NA|TRBJ2-7
ASSTRTGSYEQY
>13|TRBD1|TRBV25-1|few|TRBJ2-1
ASSGSLGQVNEQF
>14|TRBD2|TRBV10-2|NA|TRBJ2-5
ASSGLTSGLQETQY
>13|NA|TRBV5-8|NA|NA
ASSLVGTGTYEQY
>13|TRBD1|TRBV2|NA|TRBJ2-6
ATRTGTSGANVLT
>13|NA|TRBV4-3|NA|TRBJ1-2
ASSQDNPPRYGYT
>17|TRBD2|TRBV5-1|few|TRBJ2-5
ASSFQASRTSGNQETQY
>13|NA|TRBV5-4|once|TRBJ1-4
ASSLGGHPNEKLF
>13|NA|TRBV6-6|NA|TRBJ1-2
ASSYGRVRRSGYT